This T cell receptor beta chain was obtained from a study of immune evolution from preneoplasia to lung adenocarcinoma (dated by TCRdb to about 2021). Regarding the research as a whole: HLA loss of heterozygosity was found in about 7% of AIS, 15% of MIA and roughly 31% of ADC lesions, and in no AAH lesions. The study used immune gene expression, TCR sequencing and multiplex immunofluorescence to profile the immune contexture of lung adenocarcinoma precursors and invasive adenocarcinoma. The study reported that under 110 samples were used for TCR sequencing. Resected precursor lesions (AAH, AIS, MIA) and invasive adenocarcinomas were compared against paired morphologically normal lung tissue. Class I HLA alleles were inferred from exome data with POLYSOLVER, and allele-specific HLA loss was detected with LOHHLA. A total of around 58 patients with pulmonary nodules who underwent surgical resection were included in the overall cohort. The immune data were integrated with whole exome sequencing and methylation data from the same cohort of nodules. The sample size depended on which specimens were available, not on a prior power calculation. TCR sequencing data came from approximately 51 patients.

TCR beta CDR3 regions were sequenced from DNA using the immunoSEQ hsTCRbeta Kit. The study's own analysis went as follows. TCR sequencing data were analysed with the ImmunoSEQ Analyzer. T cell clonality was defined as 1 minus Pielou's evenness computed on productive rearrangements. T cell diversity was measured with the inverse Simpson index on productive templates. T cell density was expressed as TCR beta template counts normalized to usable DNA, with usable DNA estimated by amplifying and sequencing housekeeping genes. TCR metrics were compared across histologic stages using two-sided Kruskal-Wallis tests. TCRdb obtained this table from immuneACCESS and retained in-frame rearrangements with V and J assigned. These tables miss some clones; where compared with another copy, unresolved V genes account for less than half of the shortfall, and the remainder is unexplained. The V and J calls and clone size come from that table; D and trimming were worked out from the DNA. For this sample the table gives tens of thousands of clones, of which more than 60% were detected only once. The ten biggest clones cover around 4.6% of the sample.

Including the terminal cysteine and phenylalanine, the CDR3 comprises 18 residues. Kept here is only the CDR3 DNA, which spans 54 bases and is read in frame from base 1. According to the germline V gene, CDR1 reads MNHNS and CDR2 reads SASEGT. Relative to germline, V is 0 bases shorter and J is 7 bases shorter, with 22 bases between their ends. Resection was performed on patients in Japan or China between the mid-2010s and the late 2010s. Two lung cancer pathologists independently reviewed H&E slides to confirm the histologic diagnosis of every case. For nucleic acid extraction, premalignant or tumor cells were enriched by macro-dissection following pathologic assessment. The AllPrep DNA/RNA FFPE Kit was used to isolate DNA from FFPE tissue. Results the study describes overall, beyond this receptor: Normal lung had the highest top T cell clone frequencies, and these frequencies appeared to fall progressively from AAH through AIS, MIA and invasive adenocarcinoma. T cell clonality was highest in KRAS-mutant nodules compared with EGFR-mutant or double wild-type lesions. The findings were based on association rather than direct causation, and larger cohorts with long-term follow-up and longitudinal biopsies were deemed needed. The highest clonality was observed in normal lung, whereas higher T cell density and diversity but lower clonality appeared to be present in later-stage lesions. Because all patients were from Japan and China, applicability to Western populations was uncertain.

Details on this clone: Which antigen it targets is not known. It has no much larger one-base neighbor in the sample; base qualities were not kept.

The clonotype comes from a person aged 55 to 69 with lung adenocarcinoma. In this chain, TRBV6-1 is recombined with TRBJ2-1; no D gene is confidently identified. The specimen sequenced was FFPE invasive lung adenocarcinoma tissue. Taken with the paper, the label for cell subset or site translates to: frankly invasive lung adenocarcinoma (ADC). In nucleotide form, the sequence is TGTGCCAGCAGTGAAGCGCTTCGAGGTTCTGCCGCTGCGAATGAGCAGTTCTTC. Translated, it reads CASSEALRGSAAANEQFF.